This TCR beta chain came from a study of T cells after yellow fever vaccination. Worth noting for this clonotype: Its specificity is unknown.

The germline V gene encodes CDR1 DFQATT and CDR2 SNEGSKA (reference sequence). Trimming took off 0 bases at V and 3 bases at J, with 20 bases between the two ends. The CDR3 extends over 17 amino acids. In making TCR cDNA, 5'RACE template switching added a universal primer site and UMIs to it. TCRdb independently ran MiXCR on the 5' RACE reads; one entry per CDR3 protein. The sample has more than 350,000 distinct CDR3 sequences, around 10% seen once. Study results and caveats: In post-booster samples, most primary-vaccination clones reappeared (under 98% CD4, 88% CD8). Few clonotypes appeared in both CD4 and CD8 compartments. By day 5 rather than day 15, the secondary response had peaked, though it was weaker.

The TCR originated in a man in his late teens or twenties who received the YFV17D yellow fever vaccine. This rearrangement joins TRBV20-1 to TRBJ2-5, with D perhaps TRBD2 (7 bases). The sequenced sample was PBMCs, obtained on the day of the first yellow fever vaccination. The chain's CDR3 is CSARDFSRGAGEETQYF. CDR3 sequence (DNA): TGCAGTGCTAGAGATTTTTCCCGGGGGGCGGGAGAAGAGACCCAGTACTTC.